This T cell receptor (beta chain) comes out of a study of T cell responses to AZD1222 COVID-19 vaccine. Points from the study as a whole: Spike as a whole was targeted by vaccine-associated CD4 TCRs, dominant at 160-218 and 743-854. Of spike-specific TCRs, nearly half reportedly target regions left unmutated in variants. Clonal diversity was possibly underestimated, and white British individuals and females predominated among donors.

Profiled with immunoSEQ multiplex PCR; TCRdb holds only in-frame clones, not every one. The table includes about 120,000 clones, roughly 86% detected once. Second doses that came at about 4 or about 12 weeks were put together. Of note for this clone: Its antigen is as yet unknown.

With 5 bases clipped from V and 2 bases from J, the junction kept 9 bases outside the gene matches. This CDR3 is built from 16 residues. The V gene's germline CDR1 is SGHAT and CDR2 FQNNGV. The chain couples TRBV11-2 to TRBJ2-1; 7 positions agree with TRBD2. The specimen was peripheral blood, collected 28 days after the second AZD1222 dose. The sequence derives from an adult who received the AZD1222 COVID-19 vaccine. CDR3 protein: CASSLAASPAYNEQFF. In nucleotides, the CDR3 is TGTGCCAGCAGCCTAGCGGCCTCTCCTGCCTACAATGAGCAGTTCTTC.